This TCR beta chain emerged from a study of response to subunit inactivated influenza vaccine. Findings and limits, study-wide: Each seasonal influenza vaccination recruits few new T cells, the authors suggested.

V dropped 2 bases and J dropped 4; count of bases not matched to a gene: 9. The CDR3 loop spans 18 amino acids. Germline V lookup: CDR1 SGHAT, CDR2 FQDESV (reference sequence). One entry per CDR3 protein results from TCRdb running MiXCR on the RT-PCR reads. Of approximately 290,000 distinct CDR3 sequences detected, around 22% appear once; the ten largest clones hold around a tenth. This clonotype has at least ten counts. Its antigen remains unidentified. This TCR came from a man between 50 and 69 years old who received an inactivated influenza vaccine. Sequenced material: PBMCs from blood, taken roughly 20 months after vaccination. The V and J genes are TRBV11-1 and TRBJ2-2; TRBD2 agrees at 11 bases. The CDR3 sequence is CASSLPPRLAGLTGELFF. In DNA, the CDR3 is TGTGCCAGCAGCTTACCTCCCAGACTAGCGGGACTCACCGGGGAGCTGTTTTTT.